The 18 T cell receptor beta chains below come from one sample, sequenced in a study of blood T cell repertoires in COVID-19. Method: immunoSEQ multiplex PCR; TCRdb's copy keeps in-frame clones and lacks some. In the table there are about 73,000 clones, about 74% of which are singletons. The sequenced sample was peripheral blood. The receptors were sampled from a man between 65 and 85 years old with COVID-19, enrolled during active disease.

V usage is TRBV19 and J usage is TRBJ1-2; the match to TRBD1 covers 10 bases. The germline gives CDR1 LNHDA, CDR2 SQIVND (reference sequence). V dropped 8 bases and J dropped 4; count of bases not matched to a gene: 4. The CDR3 is 13 residues long. CDR3 bases: TGTGCCAGTGGCAGACAGGGGGCCTATGGCTACACCTTC. This gives the protein CASGRQGAYGYTF. The full variable domain, in which reference TRBV19 and TRBJ1-2 provide the parts outside the CDR3, is DGGITQSPKYLFRKEGQNVTLSCEQNLNHDAMYWYRQDPGQGLRLIYYSQIVNDFQKGDIAEGYSVSREKKESFPLTVTSAQKNPTAFYLCASGRQGAYGYTFGSGTRLTVV.

V is TRBV7-8 and J is TRBJ1-1; the D is unclear. Germline V gene lookup returns CDR1 SGHVS and CDR2 FQNEAQ. Trimming removed 7 bases at V and 13 bases at J, with 25 bases between. This CDR3 is built from 14 residues. CDR3 nucleotide sequence: TGTGCCAGCACCCGGACGTTTAGCAAAATTGGTGGTTTCTTT. Its translation: CASTRTFSKIGGFF.

This clone has just one count. V and J are TRBV4-2 and TRBJ2-7, with D perhaps TRBD2 (5 bases). Trimming stripped 0 bases from V and 10 bases from J, with 22 bases between. CDR1 is LGHNA, CDR2 YNFKEQ, per germline. The CDR3 spans 16 residues. In nucleotides, the CDR3 is TGTGCCAGCAGCCAAGAAACCGGAGGATTTTACGAGGTACAGTACTTC. It translates to CASSQETGGFYEVQYF.

The rearrangement joins TRBV28 to TRBJ2-3; TRBD2 agrees at 8 bases. The CDR3 sequence is 18 residues long. The germline CDR1 and CDR2 sequences are MDHEN and SYDVKM. V lost 5 bases to trimming and J lost 4 bases; unmatched junction nucleotides: 17. CDR3: CASSPRGWGGRLADTQYF. DNA of the CDR3: TGTGCCAGCAGTCCACGGGGATGGGGCGGGAGGCTGGCAGATACGCAGTATTTT.

This chain links TRBV6-5 with TRBJ1-2; D is unresolved. Trimming cost V 11 bases and J 7 bases, with 11 bases left between them. The CDR3 runs 10 residues. The germline V gene has CDR1 MNHEY and CDR2 SVGAGI. CDR3 amino acids: CASGEVGYTF. CDR3 sequence (DNA): TGTGCCTCGGGAGAGGTTGGCTACACCTTC.

This sequence joins TRBV7-9 and TRBJ2-3; the D gene is possibly TRBD1 (5 bases). V was shortened by 1 base and J by 8 bases, with 13 bases between the two germline ends. The CDR3 length is 14 residues. Germline V lookup: CDR1 SEHNR, CDR2 FQNEAQ (reference sequence). CDR3 sequence: CASSLESRQGTQYF. CDR3 bases: TGTGCCAGCAGCTTAGAGTCGCGGCAGGGTACGCAGTATTTT.

The J gene is TRBJ2-7, the V gene TRBV2; 8 bases align to TRBD1. Looked up from germline, CDR1 is SNHLY and CDR2 is FYNNEI. With V trimmed by 6 bases and J by 3 bases, 10 bases remained unmatched. The CDR3 runs to 15 residues. The DNA for the CDR3 is TGTGCCAGCAGGAGACAGGGGACAAGTGGCTACGAGCAGTACTTC. Translation gives CASRRQGTSGYEQYF.

The chain employs TRBV11-2 and TRBJ2-1; 10 bases align to TRBD2. The CDR3 has 15 residues. CDR1 is SGHAT, CDR2 FQNNGV, per germline. J was trimmed by 6 bases and V by 3 bases; bases with no gene match: 5. In nucleotides, the CDR3 is TGTGCCAGCAGCTTGGGTAGCGGGAGGTTCAATGAGCAGTTCTTC. Its translation: CASSLGSGRFNEQFF.

The chain recombines TRBV2 with TRBJ2-7; TRBD2 agrees at 10 bases. The CDR3 is made up of 17 amino acids. Germline CDR1 is SNHLY and CDR2 is FYNNEI. Trimming at V came to 6 bases and at J to 3 bases, leaving 14 bases not matched to a gene. CDR3: CASRRGAGLADIYEQYF. The CDR3 nucleotides are TGTGCCAGCAGACGGGGGGCAGGACTAGCGGACATCTACGAGCAGTACTTC.

This clone was seen a few times. CDR3 protein: CASRPTGHDFSYEQYF. The CDR3 DNA is TGCGCCAGCAGACCTACAGGGCACGACTTCTCCTACGAGCAGTACTTC. The chain has TRBV5-1 and TRBJ2-7; TRBD1 is a possible D gene (6 bases). Germline assignment: CDR1 SGHRS and CDR2 YFSETQ. The CDR3 has 16 residues. V was cut by 5 bases and J by 0 bases, with 18 bases left in between.

This chain joins TRBV11-2 and TRBJ2-7, with 8 bases identical to TRBD1. The V gene end was trimmed by 1 base and the J gene end by 3 bases; junction bases not matched to a gene: 5. Germline V gene data show CDR1 as SGHAT and CDR2 as FQNNGV. There are 15 residues in the CDR3. This CDR3 reads CASSLAPGGGYEQYF. The CDR3 DNA is TGTGCCAGCAGCTTAGCCCCAGGGGGCGGCTACGAGCAGTACTTC.

The chain has TRBV28 and TRBJ2-5; 11 nucleotides match TRBD2. The CDR3 is made up of 16 amino acids. Germline V gene data show CDR1 as MDHEN and CDR2 as SYDVKM. Trimming removed 5 bases from V and 2 bases from J; junction bases left unmatched: 7. The CDR3 sequence is CASSLAGTSGQETQYF. In DNA form, the CDR3 reads TGTGCCAGCAGTCTCGCCGGGACTAGCGGTCAAGAGACCCAGTACTTC.

The rearrangement links TRBV9 to TRBJ2-7; TRBD1 aligns across 9 bases. From germline, CDR1 is SGDLS and CDR2 YYNGEE. V shed 3 bases and J 2 bases; nucleotides not matched to a gene: 6. The CDR3 spans 15 residues. The CDR3 loop reads CASSEGDRAPYEQYF. Written as DNA, the CDR3 is TGTGCCAGCAGCGAAGGGGACAGGGCGCCCTACGAGCAGTACTTC.

This clone was recorded once. The gene calls are TRBV5-6 and TRBJ2-3; D is perhaps TRBD2 (5 bases). CDR3 length equals 15 residues. Germline CDR1 is SGHDT and CDR2 is YYEEEE. Trimming removed 2 bases from V and 3 bases from J, with 13 bases in between. CDR3 amino acids: CASSLLERETDTQYF. CDR3 in DNA: TGTGCCAGCAGCTTATTGGAGAGGGAGACAGATACGCAGTATTTT.

This chain connects TRBV15 to TRBJ1-4, with 8 bases that match TRBD1. This CDR3 is built from 15 residues. Germline trimming cut 4 bases from V and 7 bases from J; bases unmatched to any gene: 8. Germline CDR1 and CDR2: LNHNV and YYDKDF (reference sequence). CDR3: CATSMRSGTGEKLFF. CDR3 DNA: TGTGCCACCAGCATGCGCTCCGGGACAGGTGAAAAACTGTTTTTT.

The chain joins TRBV3-1 (or the pseudogene TRBV3-2) to TRBJ2-7; 10 bases line up with TRBD2. The trim removed 7 bases at V and 2 bases at J, leaving 5 bases unmatched. CDR1 LGHDT and CDR2 YNNKEL come from the germline V gene (reference sequence). This CDR3 comprises 14 residues. This CDR3 is CASKSGRGTYEQYF. In DNA form, the CDR3 reads TGTGCCAGCAAGAGCGGGAGGGGGACCTACGAGCAGTACTTC.

CDR3 protein: CASRPYHISFKQGQYGYTF. The CDR3 DNA is TGTGCCAGCCGCCCTTACCACATATCGTTCAAACAGGGCCAATATGGCTACACCTTC. J is TRBJ1-2 and V is TRBV27; D is possibly TRBD1 (6 bases). This CDR3 contains 19 residues. Looked up from germline, CDR1 is MNHEY and CDR2 is SMNVEV (reference sequence). The germline V and J ends were trimmed by 8 bases and 5 bases, with 33 bases remaining between them.

The table lists this clone with a few counts. The V gene is TRBV4-1, the J gene TRBJ1-5; 7 bases line up with TRBD1. V lost 1 base to trimming and J lost 6 bases; unmatched junction nucleotides: 9. The CDR3 runs 16 residues. Germline CDR1 and CDR2: MGHRA and YSYEKL. The CDR3 is CASSQGPQGRIQPQHF. The CDR3 bases are TGCGCCAGCAGCCAAGGGCCACAGGGGAGGATTCAGCCCCAGCATTTT.